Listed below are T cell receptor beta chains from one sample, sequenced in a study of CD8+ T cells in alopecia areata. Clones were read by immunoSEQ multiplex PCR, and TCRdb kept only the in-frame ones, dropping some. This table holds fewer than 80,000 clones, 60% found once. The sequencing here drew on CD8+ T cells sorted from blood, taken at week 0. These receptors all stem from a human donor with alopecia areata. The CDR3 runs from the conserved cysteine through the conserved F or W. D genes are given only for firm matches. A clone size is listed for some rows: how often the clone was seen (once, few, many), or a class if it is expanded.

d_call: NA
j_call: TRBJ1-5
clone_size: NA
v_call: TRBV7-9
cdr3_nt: TGTGCCAGCAGCCAAGACAGAGGAAATCAGCCCCAGCATTTT
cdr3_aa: CASSQDRGNQPQHF

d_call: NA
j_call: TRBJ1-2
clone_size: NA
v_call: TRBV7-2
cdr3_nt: TGTGCCAGCAGCTTAATTCAGGATAGCTACACCTTC
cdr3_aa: CASSLIQDSYTF

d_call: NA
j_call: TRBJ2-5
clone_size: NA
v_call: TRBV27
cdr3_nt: TGTGCCAGCAGTTTATCGGAGACCCAGTACTTC
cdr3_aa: CASSLSETQYF

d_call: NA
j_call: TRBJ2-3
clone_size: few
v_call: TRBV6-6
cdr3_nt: TGTGCCAGCAGTTACTCGAAGTCCCACCACACAGATACGCAGTATTTT
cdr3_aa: CASSYSKSHHTDTQYF

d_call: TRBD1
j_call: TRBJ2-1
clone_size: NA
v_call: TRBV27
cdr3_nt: TGTGCCAGCAGTTTATCAGGGGGCAAGAGTGGGAATGAGCAGTTCTTC
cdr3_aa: CASSLSGGKSGNEQFF

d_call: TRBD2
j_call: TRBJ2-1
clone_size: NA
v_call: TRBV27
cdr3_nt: TGTGCCAGCAGTCCCCATACCCGGTTAGCGGGAGCCCACAATGAGCAGTTCTTC
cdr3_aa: CASSPHTRLAGAHNEQFF

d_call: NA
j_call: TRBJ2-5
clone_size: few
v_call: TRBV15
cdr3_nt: TGTGCCACCAGCAGCTCGAGGGAACGGCCCGAAGAGACCCAGTACTTC
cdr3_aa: CATSSSRERPEETQYF

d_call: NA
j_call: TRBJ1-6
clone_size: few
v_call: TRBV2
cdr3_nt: TGTGCCAGCAGAGAGACAGGCCCTTATAATTCACCCCTCCACTTT
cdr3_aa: CASRETGPYNSPLHF

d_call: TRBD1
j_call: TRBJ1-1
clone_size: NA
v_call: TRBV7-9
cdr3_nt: TGTGCCAGCAGCGGGTGGGACAGAACTGAAGCTTTCTTT
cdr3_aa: CASSGWDRTEAFF

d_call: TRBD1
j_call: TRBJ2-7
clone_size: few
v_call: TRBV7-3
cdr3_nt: TGTGCCAGCAGCCCTGGGACAGGGGAACTCTACGAGCAGTACTTC
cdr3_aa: CASSPGTGELYEQYF

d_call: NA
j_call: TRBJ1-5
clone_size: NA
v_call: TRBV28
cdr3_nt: TGTGCCAGCAGCAACGACAGATACAATCAGCCCCAGCATTTT
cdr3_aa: CASSNDRYNQPQHF

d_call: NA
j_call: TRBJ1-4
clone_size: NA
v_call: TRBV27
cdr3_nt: TGTGCCAGCGCGGGACCGGATGAAAAACTGTTTTTT
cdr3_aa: CASAGPDEKLFF

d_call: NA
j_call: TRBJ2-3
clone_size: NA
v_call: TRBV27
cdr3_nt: TGTGCCAGCAGTTTGGGACCAGATACGCAGTATTTT
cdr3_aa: CASSLGPDTQYF

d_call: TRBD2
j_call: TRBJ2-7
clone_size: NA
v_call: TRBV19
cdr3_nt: TGTGCCAGTAGTTCGGGACTAGCGGGTGTCTACGAGCAGTACTTC
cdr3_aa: CASSSGLAGVYEQYF

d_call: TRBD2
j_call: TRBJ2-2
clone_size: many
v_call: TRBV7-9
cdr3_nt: TGTGCCAGCAGCTTACTAGCGGGAGGGCCTGGATGGACCGGGGAGCTGTTTTTT
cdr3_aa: CASSLLAGGPGWTGELFF

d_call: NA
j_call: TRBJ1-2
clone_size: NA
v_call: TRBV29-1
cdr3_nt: TGCAGCGTTGTTGGACGGGAAAACTATGGCTACACCTTC
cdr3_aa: CSVVGRENYGYTF

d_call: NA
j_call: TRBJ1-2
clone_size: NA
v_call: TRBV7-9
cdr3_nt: TGTGCCAGCAGCCCCGGGACGGGACTTAACTATGGCTACACCTTC
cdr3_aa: CASSPGTGLNYGYTF

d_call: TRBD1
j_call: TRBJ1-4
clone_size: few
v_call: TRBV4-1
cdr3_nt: TGCGCCAGCAGCCAGGTCCTCGGACAGGGGCATCGGGAACTGTTTTTT
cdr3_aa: CASSQVLGQGHRELFF

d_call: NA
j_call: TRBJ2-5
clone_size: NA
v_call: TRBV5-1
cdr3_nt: TGCGCCAGCAGCCTACTGGACAGCCGACAAGAGACCCAGTACTTC
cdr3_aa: CASSLLDSRQETQYF

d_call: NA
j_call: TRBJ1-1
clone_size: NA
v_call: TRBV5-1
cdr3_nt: TGCGCCAGCAGCTCGGACGGCCCGCGGGGCACTGAAGCTTTCTTT
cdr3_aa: CASSSDGPRGTEAFF